A selection of T cell receptor beta chains follows, all from one sample in a study of T cells in Graves' hyperthyroidism and ophthalmopathy. TCRdb recomputed calls from the multiplex PCR reads with MiXCR, one row per CDR3 protein. Found here are 300,000 to 400,000 distinct CDR3 sequences, around 20% of them singletons; the top ten hold over 35%. The sample taken for sequencing was blood. The receptors were sampled from a man between 18 and 35 years old with Graves' ophthalmopathy. CDR3s include the opening cysteine and the closing phenylalanine or tryptophan. The D gene is left open where the match is weak. Where a row states a size, it is once, few, many or the class of an expanded clone; other rows omit it.

d_call	clone_size	j_call	v_call	cdr3_length	cdr3_nt	cdr3_aa
NA	NA	TRBJ2-7	TRBV10-1	13	TGCGCCAGCAGCCCCGGGTTATTATACGAGCAGTACTTC	CASSPGLLYEQYF
NA	NA	TRBJ2-7	TRBV11-2	14	TGTGCCAGCAGCCTGGGGCCTAGGGCCTACGAGCAGTACTTC	CASSLGPRAYEQYF
NA	many	TRBJ1-4	TRBV12-3/TRBV12-4	14	TGTGCCAGCAGTTTAAACCCAACTAATGAAAAACTGTTTTTT	CASSLNPTNEKLFF
NA	many	TRBJ2-7	TRBV6-1	14	TGTGCCAGCAGTGCAAGTGGGACGGTGCACGAGCAGTACTTC	CASSASGTVHEQYF
TRBD2	NA	TRBJ2-2	TRBV12-5	18	TGTGCTAGTGGTTTCGTAGGGGCTAGCGGGGGGGCAGGCGGGGAGCTGTTTTTT	CASGFVGASGGAGGELFF
TRBD1	NA	TRBJ1-6	TRBV11-2	15	TGTGCCAGCAGCTTAACCCAGGGGGCTGGTTCACCCCTCCACTTT	CASSLTQGAGSPLHF
NA	few	TRBJ2-4	TRBV12-3/TRBV12-4	14	TGTGCCAGCAGTTGGGGGTTTGGCAAAAACATTCAGTACTTC	CASSWGFGKNIQYF
TRBD1	few	TRBJ2-5	TRBV4-1	15	TGCGCCAGCAGCCATCCGGGACAGGGGCAAGAGACCCAGTACTTC	CASSHPGQGQETQYF
NA	NA	TRBJ2-2	TRBV4-1	14	TGCGCCAGCAGCCCAATTGATTTGGGCGGGGAGCTGTTTTTT	CASSPIDLGGELFF
NA	many	TRBJ1-1	TRBV6-1	15	TGTGCCAGCAGTGAGTGGCGTGGAGAGGGGACTGAAGCTTTCTTT	CASSEWRGEGTEAFF
NA	few	TRBJ2-2	TRBV6-1	11	TGTGCCAGCGGAAGGGGCGGGGAGCTGTTTTTT	CASGRGGELFF
TRBD1	NA	TRBJ1-3	TRBV12-3/TRBV12-4	19	TGTGCCAGCAGTTCAAACAACCGGGACAGGGGGATCTCTGGAAACACCATATATTTT	CASSSNNRDRGISGNTIYF
TRBD2	NA	TRBJ2-1	TRBV25-1	15	TGTGCCAGCAGTGAGCTGGCGGGGGTGTACAATGAGCAGTTCTTC	CASSELAGVYNEQFF
NA	many	TRBJ1-1	TRBV27	15	TGTGCCAGCAGTTTAGATGGGTTATGGGGGGTAGGAGCTTTCTTT	CASSLDGLWGVGAFF
NA	NA	TRBJ2-5	TRBV12-3/TRBV12-4	16	TGTGCCAGCAGTTCTTGGCCGATCCGGGAACAAGGGACCCAGTACTTC	CASSSWPIREQGTQYF
NA	NA	TRBJ2-7	TRBV28	14	TGTGCCAGCAGTATGGACAGAGACTCTTACGAGCAGTACTTC	CASSMDRDSYEQYF
TRBD2	NA	TRBJ2-1	TRBV20-1	15	TGCAGTGCTTCCCCGACTAGCGGGGGGCGGGGTGAGCAGTTCTTC	CSASPTSGGRGEQFF
NA	few	TRBJ2-1	TRBV10-3	15	TGTGCCATCACCATTGGAGGGGGGGCGCGGGATGAGCAGTTCTTC	CAITIGGGARDEQFF
NA	NA	TRBJ1-3	TRBV18	16	TGTGCCAGCTCACCTACAGGAACCAGGGGTGGAAACACCATATATTTT	CASSPTGTRGGNTIYF
TRBD1	NA	TRBJ2-7	TRBV27	16	TGTGCCAGCAGTCAGAGGGGACAGGCCTTGTCCTACGAGCAGTACTTC	CASSQRGQALSYEQYF
NA	NA	TRBJ1-2	TRBV7-2	15	TGTGCCAGCCCCAGCACCGGGACCTACAACTATGGCTACACCTTC	CASPSTGTYNYGYTF
NA	many	TRBJ2-2	TRBV10-3	12	TGTGCCATCAGGCAGGGCAGAGGGGAGCTGTTTTTT	CAIRQGRGELFF
TRBD1	NA	TRBJ1-2	TRBV5-1	14	TGCGCCAGCAGCTGGGGACAGGGAACTAATGGCTACACCTTC	CASSWGQGTNGYTF
TRBD2	few	TRBJ2-3	TRBV6-1	15	TGTGCCACCCTTGGGGGGACTAGAGGCCCCGATACGCAGTATTTT	CATLGGTRGPDTQYF
TRBD2	NA	TRBJ2-3	TRBV5-1	15	TGCGCCAGCAGCCAAGGGACTAGCCTTCCAGATACGCAGTATTTT	CASSQGTSLPDTQYF
TRBD1	NA	TRBJ2-7	TRBV9	16	TGTGCCAGCAGCGGATGGGGACAGGGGAGCTCCTACGAGCAGTACTTC	CASSGWGQGSSYEQYF
NA	few	TRBJ1-5	TRBV10-3	14	TGTGCCATCAGTGGACAGTTGGGGGATCAGCCCCAGCATTTT	CAISGQLGDQPQHF
NA	few	TRBJ2-6	TRBV7-3	17	TGTGCCAGCAGCCCCAGGGCCGAACCCTCTGGGGCCAACGTCCTGACTTTC	CASSPRAEPSGANVLTF
NA	many	TRBJ2-5	TRBV27	15	TGTGCCAGCAGTCCCGACAGGTTAGGCCAAGAGACCCAGTACTTC	CASSPDRLGQETQYF
NA	NA	TRBJ2-7	TRBV24-1	14	TGTGCCACCAGTGATTCCCGACAGAATTACGAGCAGTACTTC	CATSDSRQNYEQYF
NA	many	TRBJ1-2	TRBV5-5	13	TGTGCCAGCAGCTGGGACTCCCAGCAAGGCTACACCTTC	CASSWDSQQGYTF
TRBD2	many	TRBJ2-3	TRBV6-1	15	TGTGCCAGCAGTGATGGTAGCGGGGGCACAGATACGCAGTATTTT	CASSDGSGGTDTQYF
NA	few	TRBJ1-1	TRBV4-2	15	TGTGCCAGCAGCCAAGATGGTCATATGAACACTGAAGCTTTCTTT	CASSQDGHMNTEAFF
NA	NA	TRBJ2-4	TRBV18	15	TGTGCCAGCTCACCTGTTTTTCTAGCCAAAAACATTCAGTACTTC	CASSPVFLAKNIQYF
TRBD1	many	TRBJ1-4	TRBV5-1	16	TGCGCCAGCAGCTTCAGCCTGGGACAGGGGAGTGAAAAACTGTTTTTT	CASSFSLGQGSEKLFF
NA	many	TRBJ2-5	TRBV7-3	13	TGTGCCAGCAGCATTACAGGGTTAGAGACCCAGTACTTC	CASSITGLETQYF
TRBD1	few	TRBJ2-7	TRBV7-9	13	TGTGCCAGCAGCTTGAGGGACAGCTACGAGCAGTACTTC	CASSLRDSYEQYF
NA	many	TRBJ1-1	TRBV7-3	14	TGTGCCAGCAGCTCTTCCGGGGAATACACTGAAGCTTTCTTT	CASSSSGEYTEAFF
NA	NA	TRBJ2-1	TRBV18	16	TGTGCCAGCTCCCCACCCAACTTTGGGCGGCGTTCGGTTGCGTTCTTC	CASSPPNFGRRSVAFF
NA	few	TRBJ1-6	TRBV9	16	TGTGCCAGCAGCGGCACGGCCGGGACGGCAAATTCACCCCTCCACTTT	CASSGTAGTANSPLHF
NA	few	TRBJ2-1	TRBV5-1	16	TGCGCCAGCAGCTCCACAGGGCAGGGCCCCTACAATGAGCAGTTCTTC	CASSSTGQGPYNEQFF
TRBD1	NA	TRBJ1-6	TRBV28	16	TGTGCCACCCACCCCCGGGACAGGGGGCAAGGCTCACCCCTCCACTTT	CATHPRDRGQGSPLHF